This record looks at one TCR beta chain sequence and its context. Unmatched junction bases numbered 7, after V lost 3 bases and J lost 5 bases. From germline, CDR1 is LNHDA and CDR2 SQIVND (reference sequence). The CDR3 has 15 amino acids. The sample is drawn from a study of circulating and synovial CD4+ cells in juvenile arthritis. Profiled with immunoSEQ multiplex PCR; TCRdb holds only in-frame clones, not every one. The data contain about 30,000 clones, roughly 93% of them singletons. This TCR was recovered from a human donor with juvenile idiopathic arthritis. The specimen was CD4+ T cells from blood. This sequence joins TRBV19 and TRBJ2-1, with 7 nucleotides matching TRBD1. The CDR3 DNA is TGTGCCAGTAGTATTTTAGACAGGGATGACAATGAGCAGTTCTTC. Translated, it gives CASSILDRDDNEQFF.